This TCR beta chain originates from a study of spatial heterogeneity in lung cancer (dated 2019 in TCRdb). As for the study more broadly: The donors were 65 to 90 patients from the lung TRACERx cohort who had early-stage, untreated non-small cell lung cancer. Both alpha and beta chains were TCR-sequenced in around 220 tumor regions, about 64 matched nontumor lung samples and some 50 PBMC samples obtained at surgery. More beta-chain than alpha-chain transcripts were consistently detected, likely reflecting higher beta-chain transcript abundance. TCR repertoire features were related to nonsynonymous mutation counts determined by whole-exome sequencing of tumor tissue. In the raw uncorrected reads, each unique combination of TCR and UMI appeared more than ten times on average. In non-small cell lung cancer, the study quantitatively compared TCR alpha and beta repertoires across several tumor regions, matched nontumor lung, and blood. Follow-up PBMC samples were sequenced whenever the samples were available, and the median time to follow-up was about 22 months after resection.

The CDR3, from cysteine to phenylalanine, totals 12 residues. Only the CDR3 DNA stays, 36 bases, in frame from base 1. Sequences KGHSH (CDR1) and LQKENI (CDR2) are obtained from the germline V gene. V and J are truncated by 3 bases and 5 bases respectively, leaving an intervening sequence of 8 bases. General conclusions and limits of the study: Ubiquitous expanded tumor TCRs showed up in blood more often at tumor resection than at routine follow-up. Only approximately 13 patients were included in the comparisons of baseline and follow-up blood repertoires. Additional single-cell paired TCR alpha and beta sequencing was considered necessary to confirm, at a functional level, the hypothesis that regional TCRs recognize regional mutations.

The time point label corresponds to: blood at routine non-recurrence follow-up after resection. TCR sequencing used whole RNA extracted from tumor and nontumor lung tissue, or from cryopreserved PBMC samples, without cell sorting. A patient was chosen for TCR sequencing only when enough RNA was available from at least two tumor regions. Library preparation was by 5' RACE. The run used a NextSeq 500. In the TCR library protocol, a unique molecular identifier was attached to each TCR cDNA molecule so that PCR and sequencing errors could be corrected. In the authors' own workflow: Decombinator tools were used for TCR identification, UMI-based error correction and CDR3 extraction. TCRs above a frequency of 2 per 1,000, corresponding to the top 1% of the tumor frequency distribution, were defined as expanded. Renyi diversity was computed with the R vegan package after each repertoire had been subsampled 100 times to 5,000 TCRs. To build CDR3 similarity networks, amino acid triplet string-kernel similarity was used, and CDR3s were connected when their pairwise similarity was above 0.82. The raw public data were reprocessed by TCRdb itself: fastp quality trimming at Q25, MiXCR clonotype calling, in-frame beta chains only. Rows are combined by CDR3 protein, so each entry shows the most common genes and DNA. TCRdb, not the authors, supplied the V and J calls. A total of fewer than 25,000 distinct CDR3 sequences appear in this sample, around 9.7% of them only once. 20% to 25% of the sample lies in the top ten.

This clonotype was detected many times. Its antigen remains unidentified. Per-nucleotide qualities are absent, and no much larger clonotype sits a single base away. The sequence joins TRBV18 to TRBJ2-7, with the identity of the D gene unclear. The TCR sequence derives from a male donor with early-stage non-small cell lung cancer. Sequencing used PBMCs, obtained at follow-up. This receptor carries the CDR3 CASSPLKDEQYF. DNA sequence: TGTGCCAGCTCACCGTTAAAGGACGAGCAGTACTTC.